This TCR beta chain is drawn from a study of cytomegalovirus exposure and HLA in healthy donors. Vbeta (60) and Jbeta (13) primers were used in the PCR. Sequencing used immunoSEQ multiplex PCR; TCRdb keeps in-frame clones, though not all of them. Found here are approximately 150,000 clones, about 75% of them singletons; the top ten hold 2% to 3%. Concerning this clone: Its target is unknown.

The CDR3 has 16 amino acids. With 0 bases removed from V and 0 bases from J, the gap between germline ends came to 10 bases. Germline values: CDR1 SEHNR, CDR2 FQNEAQ (reference sequence). Broader study findings: The only immune exposure information that was available was CMV serostatus. Segments of the TCR beta V type were, in most cases, productive about 90% or about 30% of the time in an earlier analysis. Cytomegalovirus association was listed for approximately 160 TCR beta chains. Rare sequences made up most TCRs, while some public TCRs were found in many donors.

Sequenced material: PBMCs. The chain employs TRBV7-9 and TRBJ2-3; D is undetermined. The receptor comes from a female donor in good health and CMV-seronegative. The CDR3 coding sequence is TGTGCCAGCAGCTTAGCGTTCCGGTCCAGCACAGATACGCAGTATTTT. Amino acids: CASSLAFRSSTDTQYF.